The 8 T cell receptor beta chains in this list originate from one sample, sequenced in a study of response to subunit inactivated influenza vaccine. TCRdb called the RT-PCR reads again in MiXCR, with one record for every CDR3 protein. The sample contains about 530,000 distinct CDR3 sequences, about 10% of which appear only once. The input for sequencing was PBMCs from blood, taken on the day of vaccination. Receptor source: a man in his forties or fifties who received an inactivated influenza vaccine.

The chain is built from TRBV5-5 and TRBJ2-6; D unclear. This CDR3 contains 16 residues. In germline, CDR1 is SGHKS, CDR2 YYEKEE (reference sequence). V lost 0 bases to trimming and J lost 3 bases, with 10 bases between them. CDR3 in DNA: TGTGCCAGCAGCTTGGGGGTTGGTGGTGGGGCCAACGTCCTGACTTTC. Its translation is CASSLGVGGGANVLTF.

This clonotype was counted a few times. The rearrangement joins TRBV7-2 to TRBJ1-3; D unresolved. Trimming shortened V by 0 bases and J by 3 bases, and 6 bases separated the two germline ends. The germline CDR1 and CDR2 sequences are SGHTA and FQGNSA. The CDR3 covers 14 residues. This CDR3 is CASSLAGHGNTIYF. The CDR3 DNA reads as TGTGCCAGCAGCTTAGCAGGGCATGGAAACACCATATATTTT.

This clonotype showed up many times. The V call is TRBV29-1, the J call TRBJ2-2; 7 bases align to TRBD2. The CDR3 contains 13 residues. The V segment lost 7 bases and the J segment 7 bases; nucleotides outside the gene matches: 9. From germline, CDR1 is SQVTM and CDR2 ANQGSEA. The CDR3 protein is CSGTRGWSGELFF. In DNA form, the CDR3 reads TGCAGCGGGACTAGAGGGTGGAGCGGGGAGCTGTTTTTT.

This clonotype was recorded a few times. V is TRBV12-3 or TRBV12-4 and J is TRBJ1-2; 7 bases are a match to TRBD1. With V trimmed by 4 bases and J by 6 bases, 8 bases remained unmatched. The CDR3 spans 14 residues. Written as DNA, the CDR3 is TGTGCCAGCAGTTACCAGGACAGGATGAATGGCTACACCTTC. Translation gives CASSYQDRMNGYTF.

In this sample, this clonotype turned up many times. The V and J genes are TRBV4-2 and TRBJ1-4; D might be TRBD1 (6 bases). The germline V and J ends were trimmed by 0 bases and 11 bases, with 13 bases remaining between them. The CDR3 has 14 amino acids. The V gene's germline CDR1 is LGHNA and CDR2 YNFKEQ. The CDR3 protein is CASSQDLGGLKLFF. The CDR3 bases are TGTGCCAGCAGCCAAGATCTCGGGGGCCTGAAACTGTTTTTT.

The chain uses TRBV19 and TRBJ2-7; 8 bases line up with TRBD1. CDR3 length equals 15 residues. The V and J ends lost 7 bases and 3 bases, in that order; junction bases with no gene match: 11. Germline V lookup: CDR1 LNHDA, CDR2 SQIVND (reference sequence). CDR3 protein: CASKEVDRVDYEQYF. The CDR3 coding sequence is TGTGCCAGTAAAGAGGTGGACAGGGTGGACTACGAGCAGTACTTC.

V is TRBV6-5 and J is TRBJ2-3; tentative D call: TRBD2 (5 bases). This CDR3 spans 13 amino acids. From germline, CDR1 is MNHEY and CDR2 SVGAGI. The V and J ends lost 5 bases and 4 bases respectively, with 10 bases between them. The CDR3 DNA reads TGTGCCAGCAGTAACCCGGGATCAGATACGCAGTATTTT. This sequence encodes CASSNPGSDTQYF.

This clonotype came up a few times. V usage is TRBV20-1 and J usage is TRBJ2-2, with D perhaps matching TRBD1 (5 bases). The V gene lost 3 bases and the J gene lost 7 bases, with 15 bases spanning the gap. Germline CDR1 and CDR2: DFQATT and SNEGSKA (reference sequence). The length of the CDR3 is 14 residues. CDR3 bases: TGCAGTGCTAGGGACCCCCAGGGCCACGGGGAGCTGTTTTTT. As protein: CSARDPQGHGELFF.